The 5 T cell receptor beta chains below come from one sample, sequenced in a study of T cells expressing NK-cell markers. TCRdb reprocessed the 5' RACE reads and keeps a single row for each CDR3 protein, giving no DNA. The repertoire table contains around 100,000 distinct CDR3 sequences. The sample consisted of blood T cells: a sorted CD56 or NKG2C T cell subset, CD4+ or CD8+ T cells, or bulk PBMC T cells (not recorded which). All receptors derive from a woman aged 18 to 75 in good health.

This chain links TRBV20-1 with TRBJ2-7; the TCRdb call, TRBD2, lacks DNA for checking. Germline lookup yields CDR1 DFQATT and CDR2 SNEGSKA (reference sequence). This CDR3 is 15 amino acids long. CDR3: CSAARVDRETYEQYF.

The gene calls are TRBV4-3 and TRBJ2-1; there is no DNA to check the TCRdb D call of TRBD2. The CDR3 covers 15 residues. CDR1 is LGHNA and CDR2 is YSLEER in the germline V gene. The CDR3 protein is CASSQERSLIYEQFF.

V gene TRBV20-1 combines with J gene TRBJ2-5; the TCRdb call, TRBD1, lacks DNA for checking. Germline V CDR1 and CDR2: DFQATT, SNEGSKA (reference sequence). This CDR3 comprises 15 residues. The CDR3: CSARDSWGGEETQYF.

The V call is TRBV7-3, the J call TRBJ1-1. CDR3 size: 13 residues. Germline-derived CDR1 and CDR2 are SGHTA and FQGTGA. This CDR3 reads CATPPQPNTEAFF.

This chain uses TRBV15 with TRBJ1-3; TCRdb's D gene call, TRBD1, goes unchecked for lack of DNA. The CDR3 extends over 17 amino acids. Looked up from germline, CDR1 is LNHNV and CDR2 is YYDKDF (reference sequence). The CDR3 sequence is CATSRGSDRGFGNTIYF.